This TCR beta chain was recorded in a study of T cell changes during pregnancy in multiple sclerosis (dated by TCRdb to about 2019). In the study overall: Changes in the T cell repertoire over the course of pregnancy were examined in this study in women with multiple sclerosis.

As concerns this clone: Its antigen is unknown. Per-nucleotide qualities are absent, and no much larger clonotype sits a single base away.

The protocol used for the library was the immunoSEQ multiplex PCR assay. This immuneACCESS table, as held by TCRdb, lists in-frame sequences with V and J called but not all clones. Of the missing ones, under half trace to an unresolved V gene in checked studies; the others have no known cause. This sample has 55,000 to 75,000 clones in its table, and 90% to 95% of those were observed once. The top ten constitute over 1.3% of the sample. The germline V gene specifies SNHLY as CDR1 and FYNNEI as CDR2. V and J are truncated by 10 bases and 5 bases respectively, leaving an intervening sequence of 12 bases. Measured from the cysteine to the phenylalanine, the CDR3 is 11 residues long. CDR3 DNA only is kept here, 33 bases in frame from base 1.

Recombination joined TRBV2 with TRBJ2-7; the D gene cannot be resolved reliably. The sequencing here drew on peripheral blood, taken after pregnancy. This receptor was obtained from a female donor with multiple sclerosis, enrolled in a pregnancy study. The DNA reads TGTGCCACGTCATTGGGCAACGAGCAGTACTTC. Protein translation: CATSLGNEQYF.